These 25 T cell receptor beta chains share one sample of origin, sequenced in a study of identical twins. TCRdb independently ran MiXCR on the 5' RACE reads; one entry per CDR3 protein. The sample yields about 260,000 distinct CDR3 sequences, about 7.3% seen once. These data were likewise used in another study, on yellow fever vaccine responses in identical twins.

The sequenced sample was memory (CD45RO+) T cells sorted from blood. These receptors originate from a woman aged 18-29 years in good health.

The chain's CDR3 is CASSHSWEQYF. CDR3 in DNA: TGTGCCAGCAGCCATTCCTGGGAGCAGTACTTC. The chain has TRBV3-1 and TRBJ2-7; D remains ambiguous. Germline V gene lookup returns CDR1 LGHDT and CDR2 YNNKEL (reference sequence). Trimming removed 3 bases at V and 7 bases at J, with 7 bases between. The CDR3 is made up of 11 amino acids.

This clonotype was counted a few times. Here the CDR3 DNA reads TGTGCCACCAGCAGAGATCATACGAGGGTTGGGTCCTACGAGCAGTACTTC. Amino acid sequence: CATSRDHTRVGSYEQYF. The gene calls are TRBV15 and TRBJ2-7; a weak D match, TRBD2 (5 bases). Per the germline V gene, CDR1 is LNHNV and CDR2 is YYDKDF (reference sequence). The ends were cut back, 0 bases at V and 1 base at J, with 16 bases in the middle. This CDR3 has 17 residues.

J is TRBJ2-7 and V is TRBV20-1; the D gene is possibly TRBD2 (6 bases). V was clipped by 3 bases and J by 0 bases, with 12 bases between them. The germline CDR1 and CDR2 sequences are DFQATT and SNEGSKA (reference sequence). The CDR3 has 14 amino acids. This chain's CDR3 is CSARGTGSSYEQYV. DNA for the CDR3: TGCAGTGCTAGGGGGACTGGGAGCTCCTACGAGCAGTACGTC.

This clonotype showed up many times. CDR3 in amino acids: CASSLARQGMLAFF. The CDR3 coding sequence is TGTGCCAGCAGCTTGGCTCGACAGGGCATGTTGGCTTTCTTT. The chain joins TRBV5-6 to TRBJ1-1; 7 positions match TRBD1. The CDR3 consists of 14 residues. Germline V gene data show CDR1 as SGHDT and CDR2 as YYEEEE. Trimming cost V 0 bases and J 11 bases; bases outside gene matches: 10.

Ten or more counts support this clonotype. The rearrangement links TRBV12-3 or TRBV12-4 to TRBJ2-7, with 7 positions matching TRBD2. J gave up 4 bases and V 7 bases, and 7 bases lay outside the gene matches. The CDR3 extends over 13 amino acids. The CDR3, as DNA: TGTGCCAGCACTCCCGGGACTAATTACGAGCAGTACTTC. Its translation is CASTPGTNYEQYF.

This clonotype was found many times. V and J are TRBV7-9 and TRBJ2-5; no firm D call. The length of the CDR3 is 16 residues. Germline CDR1 is SEHNR and CDR2 is FQNEAQ (reference sequence). V was shortened by 3 bases and J by 5 bases, with 19 bases between the two germline ends. CDR3 coding DNA: TGTGCCAGCAGCTTTCGTGTCGGATCCCTAGGGGAGACCCAGTACTTC. Translated, it gives CASSFRVGSLGETQYF.

CDR3 nucleotide sequence: TGTGCCAGCAGCGTCGGGACGGGAGCTGGCAATGAGCAGTTCTTC. It yields the protein CASSVGTGAGNEQFF. The V and J genes are TRBV9 and TRBJ2-1; D is perhaps TRBD2 (6 bases). Germline V gene data show CDR1 as SGDLS and CDR2 as YYNGEE. Trimming took 2 bases from V and 6 from J, leaving 15 bases between them. The CDR3 covers 15 residues.

There are many counts of this clonotype. The chain recombines TRBV11-3 with TRBJ2-2; D unclear. This CDR3 has 15 residues. CDR1 is SGHNT and CDR2 is YENEEA in the germline V gene. V dropped 1 base and J dropped 0 bases, with 6 bases sitting between them. The CDR3 loop is CASSLGAANTGELFF. CDR3 coding DNA: TGTGCCAGCAGCTTAGGGGCCGCGAACACCGGGGAGCTGTTTTTT.

J is TRBJ1-2 and V is TRBV28; D is undetermined. Germline CDR1 MDHEN, CDR2 SYDVKM. Trimming pared 2 bases from V and 7 bases from J, leaving 5 bases between. The CDR3 is 11 amino acids. In nucleotides, the CDR3 is TGTGCCAGCAGTTTAACGGGTGGCTACACCTTC. Protein sequence: CASSLTGGYTF.

In this sample, this clonotype turned up a few times. The chain recombines TRBV6-2 or TRBV6-3 with TRBJ1-5, with unresolved D. This CDR3 is 15 amino acids long. V lost 4 bases to trimming and J lost 4 bases, with 14 bases between them. CDR1 MNHEY and CDR2 SVGEGT come from the germline V gene. Here the CDR3 reads CASSLVGSANQPQHF. CDR3 bases: TGTGCCAGCAGTTTGGTTGGCAGCGCGAATCAGCCCCAGCATTTT.

This clonotype came up a few times. The gene calls are TRBV6-1 and TRBJ2-5; TRBD2 aligns across 9 bases. The CDR3 runs 15 residues. V lost 7 bases and J lost 4; bases outside the gene matches: 10. Germline V CDR1 and CDR2: MNHNS, SASEGT. The DNA of the CDR3 is TGTGCCAGCAAGGTAGTAGCGGGGGCCCCAGAGACCCAGTACTTC. Residues: CASKVVAGAPETQYF.

The table lists this clonotype with a few counts. The rearrangement uses TRBV28 and TRBJ1-1, with D uncertain. From germline, CDR1 is MDHEN and CDR2 SYDVKM. The CDR3 totals 12 residues. Deletions cut 7 bases from V and 6 bases from J, with 12 bases between. This chain's CDR3 is CASKGSRSEAFF. DNA for the CDR3: TGTGCCAGCAAAGGGTCGAGGTCTGAAGCTTTCTTT.

The chain carries TRBV11-3 and TRBJ2-1, with 14 bases matching TRBD2. The CDR3 spans 17 residues. V lost 5 bases and J lost 3; bases outside the gene matches: 6. Germline V gene lookup returns CDR1 SGHNT and CDR2 YENEEA. CDR3 loop: CASSPGLAGDRYNEQFF. The DNA for the CDR3 is TGTGCCAGCAGCCCGGGACTAGCGGGAGACCGCTACAATGAGCAGTTCTTC.

The sample holds a few counts of this clonotype. V usage is TRBV3-1 and J usage is TRBJ2-7; 11 nucleotides match TRBD2. CDR3 length: 16 residues. The V segment lost 0 bases and the J segment 5 bases; nucleotides outside the gene matches: 6. The V gene's germline CDR1 is LGHDT and CDR2 YNNKEL (reference sequence). The DNA of the CDR3 is TGTGCCAGCAGCCAAGATCTAGCGGGAGGATCAAACGAGCAGTACTTC. Its translation is CASSQDLAGGSNEQYF.

The chain combines TRBV28 with TRBJ2-1; 11 bases fit TRBD2. V shed 6 bases and J 6 bases; nucleotides not matched to a gene: 10. Germline V gives CDR1 MDHEN, CDR2 SYDVKM. The CDR3 contains 16 residues. As DNA, the CDR3 is TGTGCCAGCAGGACAGGACCTAGCGGGGGGTCCAATGAGCAGTTCTTC. It encodes CASRTGPSGGSNEQFF.

This clonotype was seen repeatedly, ten times or more. The rearrangement uses TRBV27 and TRBJ2-1; 9 bases match TRBD2. The CDR3 spans 17 residues. The J segment lost 2 bases and the V segment lost 3 bases, leaving 8 bases of the junction unmatched. Germline V gene lookup returns CDR1 MNHEY and CDR2 SMNVEV (reference sequence). CDR3 DNA: TGTGCCAGCAGTTTCCAAATAGCGGGGGAGACCTACAATGAGCAGTTCTTC. It specifies CASSFQIAGETYNEQFF.

This clonotype turned up a few times. This chain links TRBV5-1 with TRBJ2-1; D possibly corresponds to TRBD1 (5 bases). Germline CDR1 reads SGHRS; CDR2 reads YFSETQ. The V end was cut by 4 bases, the J end by 6 bases, with 17 bases between. The CDR3 runs to 15 residues. The CDR3 coding sequence is TGCGCCAGCAGCCTCGGACAAATCTACGGCAATGAGCAGTTCTTC. It translates to CASSLGQIYGNEQFF. Full variable domain (outside the CDR3, taken from reference TRBV5-1 and TRBJ2-1): KAGVTQTPRYLIKTRGQQVTLSCSPISGHRSVSWYQQTPGQGLQFLFEYFSETQRNKGNFPGRFSGRQFSNSRSEMNVSTLELGDSALYLCASSLGQIYGNEQFFGPGTRLTVL.

The chain recombines TRBV6-1 with TRBJ2-2; D may be TRBD2 (6 bases). Germline V gives CDR1 MNHNS, CDR2 SASEGT. Trimming removed 6 bases from V and 3 bases from J, with 11 bases in between. The CDR3 has 14 residues. For the CDR3, the DNA is TGTGCCAGCAGCCGGGAGTTAGACACCGGGGAGCTGTTTTTT. It codes for CASSRELDTGELFF.

The V and J genes are TRBV20-1 and TRBJ2-5, with D unresolved. The CDR3 is made up of 10 amino acids. Germline-derived CDR1 and CDR2 are DFQATT and SNEGSKA (reference sequence). The CDR3 DNA sequence: TGCAGCCTGAGTGGAAAGACCCAGTACTTC. It specifies CSLSGKTQYF.

The genes are TRBV5-1 and TRBJ2-5; maybe TRBD1 (5 bases). This CDR3 contains 15 residues. Per the germline V gene, CDR1 is SGHRS and CDR2 is YFSETQ. Trimming removed 2 bases at V and 5 bases at J, with 16 bases between. This chain's CDR3 is CASSLSPGMLETQYF. CDR3 coding DNA: TGCGCCAGCAGCTTAAGCCCAGGGATGCTTGAGACCCAGTACTTC.

On this clonotype itself: Compared with germline, one end of the junction differs, possibly owing to a read error. The V gene is TRBV5-1, the J gene TRBJ2-1, with D tentatively TRBD1 (6 bases). The CDR3 has 16 amino acids. Germline V gene data show CDR1 as SGHRS and CDR2 as YFSETQ. The CDR3 reads CASSLVGTSSYNEHFF. CDR3 bases: TGCGCCAGCAGCTTGGTTGGGACAAGCTCCTACAATGAGCACTTCTTC.

This clonotype was counted at least ten times. The chain has TRBV24-1 and TRBJ2-1, with unresolved D. Between the trimmed V and J ends, which lost 4 bases and 6 bases, there was a span of 15 bases. This CDR3 region has 15 residues. The V gene's germline CDR1 is KGHDR and CDR2 SFDVKD. The CDR3 loop is CATSDPVGSPNEQFF. CDR3 bases: TGTGCCACCAGTGACCCCGTCGGATCACCCAATGAGCAGTTCTTC.

This clonotype was detected only a few times. The V call is TRBV10-3, the J call TRBJ2-5, with unresolved D. Germline V gene lookup returns CDR1 ENHRY and CDR2 SYGVKD. Trimming cost V 4 bases and J 4 bases, with 10 bases left between them. CDR3 size: 13 residues. The CDR3 sequence is CAISVRELETQYF. CDR3 coding DNA: TGTGCCATCAGTGTTCGAGAGTTAGAGACCCAGTACTTC.

This clonotype turned up a few times. The chain recombines TRBV20-1 with TRBJ2-2, with 11 bases lining up with TRBD2. Trimming at V came to 3 bases and at J to 6 bases, leaving 6 bases not matched to a gene. Per the germline V gene, CDR1 is DFQATT and CDR2 is SNEGSKA (reference sequence). The CDR3 is 15 amino acids. The CDR3 region is CSARNSGGAPGELFF. The CDR3 DNA follows: TGCAGTGCTAGGAATAGCGGGGGGGCCCCCGGGGAGCTGTTTTTT.

This clonotype was detected a few times. A junction boundary mismatches the germline segment, possibly from a read error. The chain couples TRBV27 to TRBJ1-6; D gene unclear. The germline CDR1 and CDR2 sequences are MNHEY and SMNVEV (reference sequence). CDR3 length: 14 residues. CDR3 coding DNA: TGTGCCAGCAGTCTATCCTTTATGGGCTCACCCCTCCACTTT. Protein product: CASSLSFMGSPLHF.